These 31 T cell receptor beta chains share one sample of origin, sequenced in a study of early T cells in non-severe SARS-CoV-2 infection. In TCRdb, the 5' RACE reads were re-called with MiXCR into one record per CDR3 protein. The data contain 45,000 to 55,000 distinct CDR3 sequences, approximately 10% of them singletons. The specimen sequenced was whole blood. The receptor set was obtained from an adult who was a healthcare worker with PCR-confirmed SARS-CoV-2 infection or an uninfected control (not recorded which).

This clonotype showed up many times. V usage is TRBV3-1 and J usage is TRBJ2-3; D call uncertain. The V and J ends lost 1 base and 1 base respectively, with 9 bases between them. Germline values: CDR1 LGHDT, CDR2 YNNKEL (reference sequence). The CDR3 totals 15 residues. The CDR3 DNA follows: TGTGCCAGCAGCCAAGTGGTGCAGCGCACAGATACGCAGTATTTT. As protein: CASSQVVQRTDTQYF.

This clonotype showed up many times. This chain joins TRBV29-1 and TRBJ1-1; maybe TRBD1 (5 bases). Between the trimmed V and J ends, which lost 3 bases and 2 bases, there was a span of 13 bases. Germline lookup yields CDR1 SQVTM and CDR2 ANQGSEA. CDR3 length: 14 residues. CDR3 DNA sequence: TGCAGCGTTGATAAGTCAGGGTCCAACACTGAAGCTTTCTTT. It encodes CSVDKSGSNTEAFF. Variable domain in full (rest from reference TRBV29-1 and TRBJ1-1): SAVISQKPSRDICQRGTSLTIQCQVDSQVTMMFWYRQQPGQSLTLIATANQGSEATYESGFVIDKFPISRPNLTFSTLTVSNMSPEDSSIYLCSVDKSGSNTEAFFGQGTRLTVV.

This clonotype has more than one count but fewer than ten. V is TRBV11-2 and J is TRBJ2-2; the D is unclear. The CDR3 length is 13 residues. Trimming pared 1 base from V and 7 bases from J, leaving 7 bases between. Germline V CDR1 and CDR2: SGHAT, FQNNGV. The CDR3 is CASSLAGSGELFF. In DNA form, the CDR3 reads TGTGCCAGCAGCTTAGCGGGTAGCGGGGAGCTGTTTTTT.

This chain joins TRBV20-1 and TRBJ2-2; D may be TRBD1 or TRBD2 (5 bases each). Germline CDR1 is DFQATT and CDR2 is SNEGSKA (reference sequence). This CDR3 spans 13 amino acids. Trimming shortened V by 5 bases and J by 5 bases, and 12 bases separated the two germline ends. The CDR3 is CSAGGRGTGELFF. In nucleotides, the CDR3 is TGCAGTGCTGGGGGACGGGGAACCGGGGAGCTGTTTTTT.

This clonotype was seen only a few times. The chain combines TRBV25-1 with TRBJ2-6, with a weak D call TRBD1 (5 bases). From germline, CDR1 is MGHDK and CDR2 SYGVNS. The CDR3 is 16 residues long. Deletions cut 2 bases from V and 2 bases from J, with 10 bases between. In nucleotides, the CDR3 is TGTGCCAGCAGTGAAAACAGGATGGCTGGGGCCAACGTCCTGACTTTC. Residues: CASSENRMAGANVLTF.

The gene calls are TRBV18 and TRBJ1-3, with D tentatively TRBD1 (6 bases). This CDR3 contains 16 residues. V was pared by 3 bases and J by 0 bases, with 12 bases between. Germline CDR1 and CDR2: KGHSH and LQKENI. CDR3 DNA: TGTGCCAGCTCACCTGGGGGCTACAACTCTGGAAACACCATATATTTT. Protein sequence: CASSPGGYNSGNTIYF.

This clonotype was found a few times. This chain joins TRBV5-6 and TRBJ1-3; 7 nucleotides align to TRBD1. Looked up from germline, CDR1 is SGHDT and CDR2 is YYEEEE. This CDR3 region has 15 residues. J gave up 0 bases and V 4 bases, and 4 bases lay outside the gene matches. The CDR3 region is CASSGGQISGNTIYF. DNA of the CDR3: TGTGCCAGCAGCGGGGGACAGATCTCTGGAAACACCATATATTTT. The full variable domain, completed using reference TRBV5-6 and TRBJ1-3, is DAGVTQSPTHLIKTRGQQVTLRCSPKSGHDTVSWYQQALGQGPQFIFQYYEEEERQRGNFPDRFSGHQFPNYSSELNVNALLLGDSALYLCASSGGQISGNTIYFGEGSWLTVV.

J is TRBJ2-3 and V is TRBV2; D gene unclear. Trimming shortened V by 7 bases and J by 1 base, and 12 bases separated the two germline ends. CDR1 is SNHLY, CDR2 FYNNEI, per germline. This CDR3 contains 14 residues. The CDR3 DNA follows: TGTGCCAGCATATTCGAAAGAGGCACAGATACGCAGTATTTT. Its translation is CASIFERGTDTQYF.

This clonotype occurred a few times. The chain has TRBV28 and TRBJ1-5; no reliable D call. V was cut by 5 bases and J by 4 bases, with 6 bases left in between. The CDR3 extends over 12 amino acids. CDR1 is MDHEN, CDR2 SYDVKM, per germline. CDR3: CASSLLNQPQHF. CDR3 in DNA: TGTGCCAGCAGTCTCTTGAATCAGCCCCAGCATTTT.

This clonotype has at least ten counts. The gene calls are TRBV7-8 and TRBJ2-7, with no clear D. Trimming pared 5 bases from V and 6 bases from J, leaving 17 bases between. This CDR3 region has 14 residues. CDR1 is SGHVS, CDR2 FQNEAQ, per germline. The CDR3 sequence is CASSISTQIGEQYF. The CDR3 bases are TGTGCCAGCAGCATATCGACGCAGATCGGCGAGCAGTACTTC.

The table lists this clonotype with many counts. This rearrangement joins TRBV7-2 to TRBJ2-7; the D is unclear. Per the germline V gene, CDR1 is SGHTA and CDR2 is FQGNSA. The CDR3 sequence is 13 residues long. V gave up 5 bases and J gave up 7 bases, with 15 bases separating them. For the CDR3, the DNA is TGTGCCAGCAGCCCCTGGGCCCAGCTAGAGCAGTACTTC. Its translation: CASSPWAQLEQYF.

The J gene is TRBJ1-3, the V gene TRBV29-1, with unresolved D. Looked up from germline, CDR1 is SQVTM and CDR2 is ANQGSEA. V dropped 6 bases and J dropped 8 bases, with 11 bases sitting between them. The CDR3 runs to 11 residues. The CDR3 sequence is CSVREIDTIYF. In DNA form, the CDR3 reads TGCAGCGTGCGGGAAATCGACACCATATATTTT.

This clonotype was found many times. The chain has TRBV7-9 and TRBJ1-1, with D possibly TRBD1 on 5 matching bases. CDR1 and CDR2 from the germline V gene are SEHNR and FQNEAQ (reference sequence). This CDR3 spans 14 amino acids. V dropped 1 base and J dropped 5 bases, with 11 bases sitting between them. For the CDR3, the DNA is TGTGCCAGCAGCTTAGTTATGGGGGAGACTGAAGCTTTCTTT. It encodes CASSLVMGETEAFF.

This clonotype appeared a few times. CDR3 DNA sequence: TGTGCCATCAGTGAGATAACGGGAGGGCCGGGCATTCAGTACTTC. Its protein product is CAISEITGGPGIQYF. This chain links TRBV10-3 with TRBJ2-4; 8 bases fit TRBD2. CDR3 length equals 15 residues. Germline V lookup: CDR1 ENHRY, CDR2 SYGVKD. Trimming took 2 bases from V and 9 from J; bases not matched to a gene: 9.

The table lists this clonotype with a few counts. V usage is TRBV7-2 and J usage is TRBJ2-4, with D possibly TRBD1 on 5 matching bases. Germline CDR1 and CDR2: SGHTA and FQGNSA. Trimming shortened V by 5 bases and J by 0 bases, and 14 bases separated the two germline ends. The CDR3 consists of 16 residues. The CDR3 loop reads CASSTRASLAKNIQYF. The CDR3 DNA reads TGTGCCAGCAGCACCAGGGCCAGCCTAGCCAAAAACATTCAGTACTTC. The complete variable domain, with remaining parts taken from reference TRBV7-2 and TRBJ2-4, reads GAGVSQSPSNKVTEKGKDVELRCDPISGHTALYWYRQSLGQGLEFLIYFQGNSAPDKSGLPSDRFSAERTGGSVSTLTIQRTQQEDSAVYLCASSTRASLAKNIQYFGAGTRLSVL.

The chain joins TRBV3-1 to TRBJ2-5; 10 bases fit TRBD2. Germline V gene data show CDR1 as LGHDT and CDR2 as YNNKEL (reference sequence). The J segment lost 5 bases and the V segment lost 6 bases, leaving 6 bases of the junction unmatched. The CDR3 has 14 amino acids. The CDR3 sequence is CASRQREGGETQYF. In DNA, the CDR3 is TGTGCCAGCAGACAGCGGGAGGGCGGTGAGACCCAGTACTTC.

This clonotype qualifies as medium-sized. This chain uses TRBV10-3 with TRBJ2-5, with a tentative D call TRBD2 (6 bases). Looked up from germline, CDR1 is ENHRY and CDR2 is SYGVKD. This CDR3 is 12 amino acids long. V was cut by 11 bases and J by 2 bases, with 12 bases left in between. For the CDR3, the DNA is TGTGCCTCCCGAGCGGGTCAAGAGACCCAGTACTTC. The encoded protein is CASRAGQETQYF.

The V gene is TRBV5-1, the J gene TRBJ2-5; no clear D. The CDR3 sequence is 16 residues long. V lost 0 bases and J lost 5, with 17 bases in between. Germline CDR1 is SGHRS and CDR2 is YFSETQ. The CDR3 loop is CASSLAVANLGETQYF. CDR3 DNA: TGCGCCAGCAGCTTGGCCGTTGCCAATCTGGGGGAGACCCAGTACTTC.

The chain joins TRBV20-1 to TRBJ2-7; D is unclear. Germline V lookup: CDR1 DFQATT, CDR2 SNEGSKA (reference sequence). The V and J ends lost 1 base and 0 bases respectively, with 10 bases between them. This CDR3 contains 14 residues. CDR3 amino acids: CSARGERSSYEQYF. CDR3 DNA: TGCAGTGCTAGAGGTGAGAGGAGCTCCTACGAGCAGTACTTC.

Ten or more counts support this clonotype. The chain is built from TRBV7-6 and TRBJ1-1; tentative D call: TRBD1 (6 bases). This CDR3 is 14 amino acids long. Germline CDR1 is SGHVS and CDR2 is FNYEAQ. V dropped 5 bases and J dropped 1 base, with 11 bases sitting between them. CDR3 residues: CASSIQTGNTEAFF. Here the CDR3 DNA reads TGTGCCAGCAGCATACAGACAGGGAACACTGAAGCTTTCTTT.

The V call is TRBV7-9, the J call TRBJ1-1; D unresolved. Trimming took 5 bases from V and 1 from J, leaving 8 bases between them. CDR1 SEHNR and CDR2 FQNEAQ come from the germline V gene (reference sequence). The CDR3 is 13 amino acids. CDR3 sequence reads: CASSRSQNTEAFF. Here the CDR3 DNA reads TGTGCCAGCAGCCGATCCCAGAACACTGAAGCTTTCTTT.

This clonotype was observed a handful of times. The chain combines TRBV9 with TRBJ1-1; no firm D call. CDR3 length: 14 amino acids. Trimming took off 4 bases at V and 1 base at J, with 11 bases between the two ends. The germline CDR1 and CDR2 sequences are SGDLS and YYNGEE. Here the CDR3 reads CASSLKETNTEAFF. Here the CDR3 DNA reads TGTGCCAGCAGCCTTAAGGAGACGAACACTGAAGCTTTCTTT.

This clonotype was recorded at least ten times. This rearrangement joins TRBV5-1 to TRBJ2-2; D may be TRBD1 or TRBD2 (5 bases each). From germline, CDR1 is SGHRS and CDR2 YFSETQ. V was pared by 4 bases and J by 2 bases, with 15 bases between. CDR3 length: 16 residues. CDR3 bases: TGCGCCAGCAGCGCCCCCACGGGGCTCAACACCGGGGAGCTGTTTTTT. This translates into CASSAPTGLNTGELFF.

V and J are TRBV12-3 or TRBV12-4 and TRBJ2-5; 7 bases fit TRBD2. V trimming: 5 bases; J trimming: 4 bases; junction bases outside the gene matches: 16. The CDR3 is 17 residues long. The DNA of the CDR3 is TGTGCCAGCAGTCGACAAACTAGCGCACGGCTCCCAGAGACCCAGTACTTC. Protein product: CASSRQTSARLPETQYF.

This clonotype was counted at least ten times. The rearrangement links TRBV28 to TRBJ1-4, with 8 bases lining up with TRBD1. Germline V gene sequence: CDR1 MDHEN, CDR2 SYDVKM. V dropped 2 bases and J dropped 8; count of bases not matched to a gene: 7. The CDR3 contains 15 residues. The DNA for the CDR3 is TGTGCCAGCAGTTTACCTACGAGACAGGGGGAAAAACTGTTTTTT. Its protein product is CASSLPTRQGEKLFF. Drawing the rest from reference TRBV28 and TRBJ1-4, the complete variable domain is DVKVTQSSRYLVKRTGEKVFLECVQDMDHENMFWYRQDPGLGLRLIYFSYDVKMKEKGDIPEGYSVSREKKERFSLILESASTNQTSMYLCASSLPTRQGEKLFFGSGTQLSVL.

In its sample, this clonotype was seen a few times. The rearrangement joins TRBV19 to TRBJ2-1; 8 bases fit TRBD2. V lost 2 bases to trimming and J lost 6 bases; unmatched junction nucleotides: 12. The length of the CDR3 is 17 residues. Germline V lookup: CDR1 LNHDA, CDR2 SQIVND (reference sequence). CDR3 sequence: CASSITRAGGPFNEQFF. CDR3 DNA: TGTGCCAGTAGTATAACTCGGGCGGGAGGACCCTTCAATGAGCAGTTCTTC. Supplemented by reference TRBV19 and TRBJ2-1, the full variable domain reads DGGITQSPKYLFRKEGQNVTLSCEQNLNHDAMYWYRQDPGQGLRLIYYSQIVNDFQKGDIAEGYSVSREKKESFPLTVTSAQKNPTAFYLCASSITRAGGPFNEQFFGPGTRLTVL.

The sample holds many counts of this clonotype. This chain joins TRBV5-1 and TRBJ2-3, with D perhaps given as TRBD1 or TRBD2 (6 bases each). V shed 4 bases and J shed 3 bases, with 18 bases lying between them. The CDR3 totals 16 residues. The V gene's germline CDR1 is SGHRS and CDR2 YFSETQ. CDR3: CASSPDITGRTDTQYF. Here the CDR3 DNA reads TGCGCCAGCAGCCCGGATATTACAGGGAGGACAGATACGCAGTATTTT.

The V call is TRBV5-1, the J call TRBJ2-1; perhaps TRBD2 as D (6 bases). The CDR3 runs 15 residues. The ends were cut back, 4 bases at V and 8 bases at J, with 19 bases in the middle. CDR1 is SGHRS and CDR2 is YFSETQ in the germline V gene. CDR3 residues: CASSLDGRHYDEQFF. The CDR3 region has the DNA TGCGCCAGCAGCCTGGACGGGAGACATTACGATGAGCAGTTCTTC. The complete variable domain, with remaining parts taken from reference TRBV5-1 and TRBJ2-1, reads KAGVTQTPRYLIKTRGQQVTLSCSPISGHRSVSWYQQTPGQGLQFLFEYFSETQRNKGNFPGRFSGRQFSNSRSEMNVSTLELGDSALYLCASSLDGRHYDEQFFGPGTRLTVL.

This clonotype showed up just a few times. The rearrangement links TRBV23-1 to TRBJ2-2, with 7 bases lining up with TRBD1. TRBV23-1 is an open reading frame whose function is uncertain. The junction had 5 bases not matched to a gene; V was cut back by 0 bases and J by 4 bases. The CDR3 totals 16 residues. The CDR3 reads CASSQSRGQATGELFF. The CDR3 nucleotides read TGCGCCAGCAGTCAATCGAGAGGACAGGCCACCGGGGAGCTGTTTTTT.

The V gene is TRBV15, the J gene TRBJ2-7; D is undetermined. V lost 3 bases, J lost 4 bases, and 10 bases lay in between. This CDR3 spans 13 amino acids. CDR1 is LNHNV, CDR2 YYDKDF, per germline (reference sequence). CDR3 region: CATSSTNPYEQYF. Written as DNA, the CDR3 is TGTGCCACCAGCAGCACGAACCCGTACGAGCAGTACTTC.

This clonotype was seen only a few times. The chain uses TRBV5-1 and TRBJ2-6; 7 bases are a match to TRBD1. CDR1 SGHRS and CDR2 YFSETQ come from the germline V gene. With V trimmed by 3 bases and J by 1 base, 7 bases remained unmatched. The CDR3 is made up of 17 amino acids. Here the CDR3 DNA reads TGCGCCAGCAGCTCCGGGACAGCTCCTTCTGGGGCCAACGTCCTGACTTTC. It translates to CASSSGTAPSGANVLTF.